These T cell receptor beta chains were read from a single sample in a study of breast tumors, draining lymph nodes, adjacent tissues. TCRdb re-called the multiplex PCR reads with MiXCR, one entry per CDR3 protein. The data show 85,000 to 130,000 distinct CDR3 sequences, around 20% seen once. Sequencing used axillary lymph node tissue. These receptor sequences come from a female donor with breast cancer. Some clones in this sample may be carry-over from other donors' samples. The CDR3 runs from the conserved cysteine through the conserved F or W. Each record gives: clone size, J gene, D gene, V gene, CDR3 length, CDR3 DNA, CDR3 protein. D genes are given only for firm matches. Clone size is not always given. Where it is, it says once, few, many or a class for expanded clones.

>many|TRBJ2-5|.|TRBV9|14
TGTGCCAGCAGCGTAGGTGCAGAGCAAGAGACCCAGTACTTC
CASSVGAEQETQYF
>many|TRBJ1-6|.|TRBV28|13
TGTGCCAGCAGCTTAGAGAGAAATTCACCCCTCCACTTT
CASSLERNSPLHF
>.|TRBJ1-1|.|TRBV7-9|14
TGTGCCAGCAGCTTACAGGACGTGAACACTGAAGCTTTCTTT
CASSLQDVNTEAFF
>many|TRBJ2-5|.|TRBV5-1|15
TGCGCCAGCAGCCACAATCCCGGGGGACAAGAGACCCAGTACTTC
CASSHNPGGQETQYF
>.|TRBJ2-7|TRBD1|TRBV9|18
TGTGCCAGCAGCCCCCGGGACAGGGGTAATCTGGAGTCCTACGAGCAGTACTTC
CASSPRDRGNLESYEQYF
>many|TRBJ2-7|TRBD2|TRBV20-1|15
TGCAGTGCTAGGAAGGCCTTAGCGGGTGCCTACGAGCAGTACTTC
CSARKALAGAYEQYF
>many|TRBJ2-7|TRBD1|TRBV27|14
TGTGCCAGCAGTACCGACAGGGGGCAAAACGAGCAGTACTTC
CASSTDRGQNEQYF
>few|TRBJ2-6|.|TRBV6-1|14
TGTGCCAGCCTGCTGACCTCTGGGGCCAACGTCCTGACTTTC
CASLLTSGANVLTF
>many|TRBJ1-6|.|TRBV12-3/TRBV12-4|14
TGTGCCAGCAGTTTAGAGGGCCATAATTCACCCCTCCACTTT
CASSLEGHNSPLHF
>many|TRBJ2-3|TRBD2|TRBV5-4|14
TGTGCCACCTCCACAGCGGGGCGCACAGATACGCAGTATTTT
CATSTAGRTDTQYF
>many|TRBJ1-5|TRBD1|TRBV2|14
TGTGCCAGCAGTCCAATCGACAGGGCTCAGCCCCAGCATTTT
CASSPIDRAQPQHF
>many|TRBJ2-3|.|TRBV19|16
TGTGCCAGTAGTATTTCATATCAGACTAGCACAGATACGCAGTATTTT
CASSISYQTSTDTQYF
>few|TRBJ2-4|TRBD2|TRBV5-1|15
TGCGCCAGCAGTCGTGAACCGGGACTAGAATCTATTCAGTACTTC
CASSREPGLESIQYF
>many|TRBJ2-3|.|TRBV11-1|14
TGTGCCAGCAGCCCAGACAGGTGGACAGATACGCAGTATTTT
CASSPDRWTDTQYF
>many|TRBJ1-2|.|TRBV6-1|15
TGTGCCAGCAGAATCTCTGAAGGGTTTAACTATGGCTACACCTTC
CASRISEGFNYGYTF
>few|TRBJ1-4|.|TRBV27|14
TGTGCCAGCAGTAGGGCAGGGGCGGATGAAAAACTGTTTTTT
CASSRAGADEKLFF
>few|TRBJ1-1|.|TRBV18|14
TGTGCCAGCTCACCGACAGGTTTGAACACTGAAGCTTTCTTT
CASSPTGLNTEAFF
>many|TRBJ2-7|TRBD1|TRBV28|14
TGTGCCAGCAGCAGGACAGGGGGCGCGGGTGAGCAGTACTTC
CASSRTGGAGEQYF
>.|TRBJ1-1|.|TRBV4-1|12
TGCGCCAGCAGCCAGGCTCAGGGGGAAGCTTTCTTT
CASSQAQGEAFF
>many|TRBJ2-7|.|TRBV2|14
TGTGCCAGCGTTTTGGCCTTGAGCTCCTACGAGCAGTACTTC
CASVLALSSYEQYF
>.|TRBJ1-2|TRBD1|TRBV6-1|15
TGTGCCGGCAGTGAAACCGGGACAGGGGTTAATGGCTACACCTTC
CAGSETGTGVNGYTF
>many|TRBJ2-7|TRBD2|TRBV12-3/TRBV12-4|13
TGTGCCAGCAGTTTTACTAGCGGGATGGAGCAGTACTTC
CASSFTSGMEQYF
>many|TRBJ1-2|.|TRBV6-1|14
TGTGCCAGCAGTAAAATGGACAGATACTATGGCTACACCTTC
CASSKMDRYYGYTF
>many|TRBJ1-5|TRBD1|TRBV6-1|15
TGTGCCAGCTGCCCCGGGACAGGGGGGAATCAGCCCCAGCATTTT
CASCPGTGGNQPQHF
>many|TRBJ2-5|.|TRBV9|13
TGTGCCAGCAGCGCCAGGGTTTCTGGGACCCAGTACTTC
CASSARVSGTQYF
>.|TRBJ1-1|TRBD1|TRBV5-1|16
TGCGCCAGCAGCTTGGCGGAGGGGGCAGGGTACACTGAAGCTTTCTTT
CASSLAEGAGYTEAFF
>.|TRBJ1-1|.|TRBV20-1|13
TGCAGTGCTACCGGACAGTGGAACACTGAAGCTTTCTTT
CSATGQWNTEAFF
>.|TRBJ2-7|TRBD1|TRBV5-1|15
TGCGCCAGCAGCTTGGATGCGACAGGGGGCCTCGAGCAGTACTTC
CASSLDATGGLEQYF
>many|TRBJ2-1|TRBD1|TRBV7-8|15
TGTGCCAGCAGCCCCCGACAGGGGGGGGGGAGTGAGCAGTTCTTC
CASSPRQGGGSEQFF
>many|TRBJ2-7|TRBD2|TRBV10-1|17
TGCGCCAGCAATCCCTGTAGGACTAGCGGGATCTTTCGCGAGCAGTACTTC
CASNPCRTSGIFREQYF
>many|TRBJ1-4|.|TRBV12-3/TRBV12-4|15
TGTGCCAGCAGTCCTAATACAGGGAGAAGTGAAAAACTGTTTTTT
CASSPNTGRSEKLFF
>many|TRBJ1-4|.|TRBV5-1|16
TGCGCCAGCAGCTTATTTTCCGGGACCGGGGGTGAAAAACTGTTTTTT
CASSLFSGTGGEKLFF